The 32 T cell receptor beta chains presented below share a single source sample, sequenced in a study of human T cells and chemical hapten exposure. Via MiXCR, TCRdb re-called the RACE reads, giving one row per CDR3 protein. The sample holds 340,000 or so distinct CDR3 sequences, 6% to 8.5% seen once. Time point meaning: patch test 1, 2 weeks after DPC sensitization. Stated treatment: therapeutic diphenylcyclopropenone sensitization with weekly scalp DPC. The sequencing here drew on whole blood, taken in connection with sensitization to the hapten diphenylcyclopropenone (DPC). These receptors were taken from a woman between 18 and 29 years old with alopecia areata. Some clones in this sample may be carry-over from other donors' samples.

This chain uses TRBV5-6 with TRBJ1-1; D is ambiguous. The CDR3 totals 14 residues. V lost 0 bases and J lost 0, with 6 bases in between. Germline values: CDR1 SGHDT, CDR2 YYEEEE. The CDR3 is CASSLDWVNTEAFF. CDR3 sequence (DNA): TGTGCCAGCAGCTTGGACTGGGTGAACACTGAAGCTTTCTTT.

The table lists this clonotype with many counts. The chain recombines TRBV12-3 or TRBV12-4 with TRBJ1-5; D gene unclear. V lost 3 bases and J lost 0, with 3 bases in between. The CDR3 extends over 13 amino acids. The CDR3 here is CASSFYSNQPQHF. CDR3 in DNA: TGTGCCAGCAGTTTTTATAGCAATCAGCCCCAGCATTTT.

This clonotype was picked up a small number of times. This chain uses TRBV6-5 with TRBJ2-7; TRBD1 might be the D (6 bases). Looked up from germline, CDR1 is MNHEY and CDR2 is SVGAGI. This CDR3 region has 17 residues. Trimming removed 0 bases at V and 2 bases at J, with 17 bases between. For the CDR3, the DNA is TGTGCCAGCAGTTACTCGTTCCACAGGGAAAGGGCCTACGAGCAGTACTTC. Its protein is CASSYSFHRERAYEQYF.

This clonotype was seen a handful of times. The rearrangement links TRBV12-3 or TRBV12-4 to TRBJ1-2; D is unresolved. CDR3 size: 14 residues. V lost 6 bases and J 8 bases, leaving 19 bases between the germline ends. The CDR3 DNA sequence: TGTGCCAGCAGCCATGGTGAGGGTTTGCGAGGCTACACCTTC. It specifies CASSHGEGLRGYTF.

This clonotype occurred many times. This rearrangement joins TRBV7-9 to TRBJ2-6; the D gene could be TRBD1 or TRBD2 (6 bases each). Per the germline V gene, CDR1 is SEHNR and CDR2 is FQNEAQ (reference sequence). The CDR3 length is 16 residues. Between the trimmed V and J ends, which lost 5 bases and 0 bases, there was a span of 11 bases. DNA for the CDR3: TGTGCCAGCAGCGCAAAGGGGGGCTCTGGGGCCAACGTCCTGACTTTC. Translation gives CASSAKGGSGANVLTF.

In its sample, this clonotype was seen a few times. V gene TRBV6-5 combines with J gene TRBJ2-5; possibly TRBD1 for D (5 bases). Per germline, CDR1 MNHEY and CDR2 SVGAGI. This CDR3 comprises 14 residues. V lost 6 bases to trimming and J lost 3 bases, with 14 bases between them. CDR3 nucleotide sequence: TGTGCCAGCAGCTCAGGGTGGGTAGAAGAGACCCAGTACTTC. It specifies CASSSGWVEETQYF.

V and J are TRBV27 and TRBJ1-5, with 7 nucleotides matching TRBD1. The CDR3 consists of 15 residues. In germline, CDR1 is MNHEY, CDR2 SMNVEV (reference sequence). With 6 bases clipped from V and 6 bases from J, the junction kept 11 bases outside the gene matches. This CDR3 is CASRSTGAAGQPQHF. The DNA of the CDR3 is TGTGCCAGCAGGTCCACAGGGGCAGCCGGTCAGCCCCAGCATTTT.

The rearrangement uses TRBV5-8 and TRBJ2-3; 8 nucleotides match TRBD2. The V gene end was trimmed by 2 bases and the J gene end by 10 bases; junction bases not matched to a gene: 6. The germline gives CDR1 SGHTS, CDR2 YDEGEE. The CDR3 sequence is 13 residues long. Here the CDR3 DNA reads TGTGCCAGCAGCTTTAGCGGGGTAGGGGCGCAGTATTTT. The encoded protein is CASSFSGVGAQYF.

Only a few counts were recorded for this clonotype. The chain couples TRBV9 to TRBJ2-1; D possibly corresponds to TRBD1 (6 bases). From germline, CDR1 is SGDLS and CDR2 YYNGEE. The CDR3 covers 15 residues. V was shortened by 3 bases and J by 9 bases, with 19 bases between the two germline ends. The CDR3 DNA is TGTGCCAGCAGCGGGGGCAGGGGTTTCGAAAGTGAGCAGTTCTTC. It yields the protein CASSGGRGFESEQFF.

This clonotype came up many times. This rearrangement joins TRBV13 to TRBJ2-2; D unresolved. Germline CDR1 is PRHDT and CDR2 is FYEKMQ (reference sequence). The CDR3 has 13 amino acids. Trimming took off 2 bases at V and 6 bases at J, with 7 bases between the two ends. CDR3 residues: CASSLTGSGELFF. CDR3 bases: TGTGCCAGCAGCTTAACCGGGTCCGGGGAGCTGTTTTTT.

The sample holds many counts of this clonotype. The CDR3: CSVDGTGQETQYF. DNA of the CDR3: TGCAGCGTTGACGGGACAGGACAAGAGACCCAGTACTTC. This chain connects TRBV29-1 to TRBJ2-5; 8 bases agree with TRBD1. The CDR3 contains 13 residues. Germline lookup yields CDR1 SQVTM and CDR2 ANQGSEA. J gave up 2 bases and V 3 bases, and 2 bases lay outside the gene matches. The complete variable domain, with remaining parts taken from reference TRBV29-1 and TRBJ2-5, reads SAVISQKPSRDICQRGTSLTIQCQVDSQVTMMFWYRQQPGQSLTLIATANQGSEATYESGFVIDKFPISRPNLTFSTLTVSNMSPEDSSIYLCSVDGTGQETQYFGPGTRLLVL.

Many counts were recorded for this clonotype. This chain connects TRBV7-9 to TRBJ1-2, with D perhaps matching TRBD1 (5 bases). Germline V gene sequence: CDR1 SEHNR, CDR2 FQNEAQ (reference sequence). Trimming removed 3 bases at V and 0 bases at J, with 11 bases between. The CDR3 runs to 15 residues. CDR3 region: CASSLQGSTNYGYTF. The CDR3 nucleotides are TGTGCCAGCAGCTTGCAGGGTTCGACTAACTATGGCTACACCTTC.

This clonotype was detected a few times. The V gene is TRBV6-4, the J gene TRBJ2-3, with TRBD2 as a possible D gene (6 bases). The germline gives CDR1 MRHNA, CDR2 SNTAGT. Trimming shortened V by 2 bases and J by 4 bases, and 13 bases separated the two germline ends. The CDR3 contains 15 residues. The CDR3 here is CASSDGGMDSDTQYF. In DNA form, the CDR3 reads TGTGCCAGCAGTGACGGAGGGATGGATTCAGATACGCAGTATTTT.

The V call is TRBV3-1, the J call TRBJ1-1, with D hard to call. V lost 3 bases and J 3 bases, leaving 8 bases between the germline ends. Germline CDR1 and CDR2: LGHDT and YNNKEL (reference sequence). This CDR3 contains 13 residues. DNA for the CDR3: TGTGCCAGCAGCCAGATGTTCGACACTGAAGCTTTCTTT. It codes for CASSQMFDTEAFF.

About this clonotype itself: Lacking the conserved final phenylalanine or tryptophan, this CDR3 likely reflects a read error. Because the CDR3's place on the DNA is in doubt, the DNA is left out and the CDR3 is given as listed by TCRdb. The genes are TRBV6-2 or TRBV6-3 and TRBJ2-4; TRBD2, the table's D call, was not compared with the DNA. The CDR3 is 13 residues long, counting both termini. Germline V gene lookup returns CDR1 MNHEY and CDR2 SVGEGT. CDR3 sequence: CASSWGPGTALLT.

There are a few counts of this clonotype. The chain has TRBV4-2 and TRBJ1-5; 7 bases are a match to TRBD1. CDR3 length equals 15 residues. Germline CDR1 reads LGHNA; CDR2 reads YNFKEQ. The J segment lost 5 bases and the V segment lost 1 base, leaving 5 bases of the junction unmatched. CDR3 nucleotides: TGTGCCAGCAGCCAAGGCCAGGGGGATTATCAGCCCCAGCATTTT. Amino acids: CASSQGQGDYQPQHF.

The chain couples TRBV19 to TRBJ2-7; D is unclear. The germline CDR1 and CDR2 sequences are LNHDA and SQIVND (reference sequence). V shed 4 bases and J shed 4 bases, with 11 bases lying between them. The CDR3 loop spans 13 amino acids. The chain's CDR3 is CASSRTTRYEQYF. The DNA of the CDR3 is TGTGCCAGTAGTAGAACGACAAGATACGAGCAGTACTTC.

The sample holds many counts of this clonotype. The CDR3 bases are TGTGCCAGCAGTTTAGGGCAGGATGCTAACTATGGCTACACCTTC. It encodes CASSLGQDANYGYTF. This sequence joins TRBV28 and TRBJ1-2; D remains unclear. The CDR3 loop spans 15 amino acids. V lost 2 bases and J lost 0, with 10 bases in between. CDR1 is MDHEN and CDR2 is SYDVKM in the germline V gene.

The table lists this clonotype with many counts. The chain carries TRBV29-1 and TRBJ2-3; 7 bases line up with TRBD1. V was clipped by 6 bases and J by 2 bases; unmatched bases: 8. The germline V gene encodes CDR1 SQVTM and CDR2 ANQGSEA. CDR3 length: 14 residues. CDR3 sequence: CSVQGQINTDTQYF. Here the CDR3 DNA reads TGCAGCGTGCAGGGACAGATAAACACAGATACGCAGTATTTT.

V usage is TRBV12-3 or TRBV12-4 and J usage is TRBJ1-4; D unclear. The ends were cut back, 3 bases at V and 4 bases at J, with 9 bases in the middle. This CDR3 region has 14 residues. In DNA form, the CDR3 reads TGTGCCAGCAGTTTGTGGGAGGTTAATGAAAAACTGTTTTTT. It encodes CASSLWEVNEKLFF.

This clonotype came up a few times. V gene TRBV7-8 combines with J gene TRBJ2-3; D ambiguous. The CDR3 is 16 residues long. V lost 4 bases to trimming and J lost 3 bases, with 17 bases between them. CDR1 SGHVS and CDR2 FQNEAQ come from the germline V gene. The CDR3 nucleotides read TGTGCCAGCAGCTACTCTCAGGCCCCAGGAACAGATACGCAGTATTTT. It translates to CASSYSQAPGTDTQYF.

This clonotype has only a few counts. The chain combines TRBV12-3 or TRBV12-4 with TRBJ2-1; the D gene is possibly TRBD2 (5 bases). The CDR3 has 13 amino acids. V was trimmed by 5 bases and J by 9 bases, leaving 14 bases between them. In DNA, the CDR3 is TGTGCCAGCAGTCATACTAGTCCCAGTGAGCAGTTCTTC. As protein: CASSHTSPSEQFF.

At least ten counts were recorded for this clonotype. The chain recombines TRBV12-5 with TRBJ1-1; TRBD1 agrees at 7 bases. Germline CDR1 LGHNT, CDR2 FRNRAP. The CDR3 covers 13 residues. Trimming cost V 5 bases and J 5 bases; bases outside gene matches: 5. The CDR3 sequence: CASGPPGGTEAFF. The CDR3 coding sequence is TGTGCTAGTGGTCCCCCAGGGGGGACTGAAGCTTTCTTT.

In this sample, this clonotype turned up a few times. The chain uses TRBV5-1 and TRBJ2-1; unclear D gene. Between the trimmed V and J ends, which lost 4 bases and 0 bases, there was a span of 14 bases. In germline, CDR1 is SGHRS, CDR2 YFSETQ. CDR3 length: 16 amino acids. CDR3 residues: CASSPGLLSSYNEQFF. As DNA, the CDR3 is TGCGCCAGCAGCCCTGGGCTACTGAGCTCCTACAATGAGCAGTTCTTC.

This clonotype was seen repeatedly, ten times or more. This chain connects TRBV12-3 or TRBV12-4 to TRBJ2-4; no clear D. The CDR3 runs to 14 residues. Trimming cost V 0 bases and J 3 bases, with 6 bases left between them. The CDR3 sequence: CASSLAGGKNIQYF. The DNA of the CDR3 is TGTGCCAGCAGTTTAGCGGGCGGCAAAAACATTCAGTACTTC.

This clonotype was recorded a few times. The rearrangement links TRBV14 to TRBJ2-4, with a tentative D call TRBD1 (6 bases). CDR3 length: 18 amino acids. Trimming removed 4 bases at V and 1 base at J, with 20 bases between. CDR1 SGHDN and CDR2 FVKESK come from the germline V gene. CDR3 loop: CASSPKSKDRVAKNIQYF. The CDR3 bases are TGTGCCAGCAGCCCCAAATCGAAGGACAGAGTTGCCAAAAACATTCAGTACTTC.

The chain employs TRBV2 and TRBJ1-4; weak D call: TRBD1 (6 bases). Per the germline V gene, CDR1 is SNHLY and CDR2 is FYNNEI. The CDR3 is 14 amino acids. V dropped 2 bases and J dropped 6 bases, with 10 bases sitting between them. The DNA for the CDR3 is TGTGCCAGCAGTGAACAGGGGCGAGATGAAAAACTGTTTTTT. This encodes CASSEQGRDEKLFF.

This clonotype was counted only a few times. V gene TRBV4-3 combines with J gene TRBJ2-1; possible D gene TRBD2, 5 bases. Trimming took off 4 bases at V and 2 bases at J, with 9 bases between the two ends. The CDR3 runs 14 residues. Germline values: CDR1 LGHNA, CDR2 YSLEER. For the CDR3, the DNA is TGCGCCAGCAGCCCCGAGCGGACCTACAATGAGCAGTTCTTC. Amino acid sequence: CASSPERTYNEQFF.

In this sample, this clonotype turned up many times. The chain carries TRBV6-2 or TRBV6-3 and TRBJ1-5, with 7 bases fitting TRBD1. The V and J ends lost 2 bases and 11 bases, in that order; junction bases with no gene match: 9. This CDR3 has 14 residues. Germline V gene data show CDR1 as MNHEY and CDR2 as SVGEGT. The CDR3 bases are TGTGCCAGCAGTTACGGGACAGCCGCCAGAACCCAGCATTTT. Its protein is CASSYGTAARTQHF.

This clonotype occurred a few times. The J gene is TRBJ2-1, the V gene TRBV7-9; possible D gene TRBD2, 6 bases. Deletions cut 1 base from V and 10 bases from J, with 20 bases between. Germline CDR1 reads SEHNR; CDR2 reads FQNEAQ (reference sequence). The CDR3 has 16 residues. CDR3: CASSLGRGGPHREQFF. CDR3 coding DNA: TGTGCCAGCAGCTTAGGCCGAGGAGGGCCGCACAGGGAGCAGTTCTTC.

J is TRBJ2-5 and V is TRBV2, with TRBD2 matching 16 bases. The CDR3 covers 20 residues. Per germline, CDR1 SNHLY and CDR2 FYNNEI. Trimming cost V 4 bases and J 5 bases; bases outside gene matches: 16. Written as DNA, the CDR3 is TGTGCCAGCAGTGTTGCCGGGACTAGCGGGGGGGGCCGCTTTACCGAGACCCAGTACTTC. Translated, it gives CASSVAGTSGGGRFTETQYF.

A few counts support this clonotype. The V call is TRBV12-3 or TRBV12-4, the J call TRBJ1-2; possible D gene TRBD1, 5 bases. The CDR3 runs 11 residues. Between the trimmed V and J ends, which lost 6 bases and 7 bases, there was a span of 9 bases. Written as DNA, the CDR3 is TGTGCCAGCAGGGGGGAGGGTGGCTACACCTTC. Its translation: CASRGEGGYTF.